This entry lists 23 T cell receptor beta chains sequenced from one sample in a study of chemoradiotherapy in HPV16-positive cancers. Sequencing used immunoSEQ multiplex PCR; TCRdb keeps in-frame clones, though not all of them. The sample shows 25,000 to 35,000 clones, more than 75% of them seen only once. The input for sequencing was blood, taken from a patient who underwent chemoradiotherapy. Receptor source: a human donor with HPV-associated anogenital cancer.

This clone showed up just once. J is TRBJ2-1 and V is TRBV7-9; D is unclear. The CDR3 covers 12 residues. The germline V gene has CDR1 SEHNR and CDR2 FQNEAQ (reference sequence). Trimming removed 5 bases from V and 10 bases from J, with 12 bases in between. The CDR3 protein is CASSPVGQEQFF. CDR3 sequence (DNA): TGTGCCAGCAGCCCCGTTGGGCAGGAGCAGTTCTTC.

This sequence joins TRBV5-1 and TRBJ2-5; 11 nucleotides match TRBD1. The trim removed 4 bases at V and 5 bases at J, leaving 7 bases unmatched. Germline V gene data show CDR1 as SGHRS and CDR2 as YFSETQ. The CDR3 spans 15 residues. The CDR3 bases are TGCGCCAGCAGCCATCCCGGGACAGGGGGGGAGACCCAGTACTTC. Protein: CASSHPGTGGETQYF.

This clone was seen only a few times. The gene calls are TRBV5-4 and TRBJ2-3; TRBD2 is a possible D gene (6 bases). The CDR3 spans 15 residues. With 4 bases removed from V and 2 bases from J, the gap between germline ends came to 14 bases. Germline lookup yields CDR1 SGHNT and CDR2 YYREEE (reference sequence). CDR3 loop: CASSPPGTATDTQYF. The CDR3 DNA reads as TGTGCCAGCAGCCCACCTGGGACTGCCACAGATACGCAGTATTTT.

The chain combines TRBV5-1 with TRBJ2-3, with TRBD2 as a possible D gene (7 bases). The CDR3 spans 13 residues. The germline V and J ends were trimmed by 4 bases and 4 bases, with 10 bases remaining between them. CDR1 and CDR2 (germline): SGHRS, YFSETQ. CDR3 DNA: TGCGCCAGCAGCAGGGGGGGTTCAGATACGCAGTATTTT. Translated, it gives CASSRGGSDTQYF.

The CDR3 nucleotides read TGTGCCAGCAGTTTGGTAGGGACAGGGTCCATGAACACCATATATTTT. Translation gives CASSLVGTGSMNTIYF. The V call is TRBV27, the J call TRBJ1-3; 9 nucleotides agree with TRBD1. CDR1 is MNHEY, CDR2 SMNVEV, per germline (reference sequence). The CDR3 is made up of 16 amino acids. Trimming took 3 bases from V and 7 from J; bases not matched to a gene: 10.

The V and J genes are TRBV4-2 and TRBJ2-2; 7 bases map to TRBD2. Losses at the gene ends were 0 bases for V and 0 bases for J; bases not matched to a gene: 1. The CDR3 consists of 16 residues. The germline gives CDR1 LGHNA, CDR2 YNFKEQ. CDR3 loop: CASSQDRGANTGELFF. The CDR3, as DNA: TGTGCCAGCAGCCAAGACCGGGGGGCGAACACCGGGGAGCTGTTTTTT.

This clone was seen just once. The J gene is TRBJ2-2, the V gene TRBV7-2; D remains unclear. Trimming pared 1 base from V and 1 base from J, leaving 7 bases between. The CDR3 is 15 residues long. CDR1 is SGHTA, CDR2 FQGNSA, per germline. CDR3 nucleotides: TGTGCCAGCAGCTTAGTGACTGGGAACACCGGGGAGCTGTTTTTT. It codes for CASSLVTGNTGELFF.

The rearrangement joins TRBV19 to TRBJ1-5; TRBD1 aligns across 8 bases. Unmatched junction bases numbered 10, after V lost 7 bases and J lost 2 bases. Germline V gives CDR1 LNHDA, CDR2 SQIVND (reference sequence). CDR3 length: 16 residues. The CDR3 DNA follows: TGTGCCAGTAAAGACTCAGGGGGCGGGGGCAATCAGCCCCAGCATTTT. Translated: CASKDSGGGGNQPQHF. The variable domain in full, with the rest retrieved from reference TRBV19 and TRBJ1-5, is DGGITQSPKYLFRKEGQNVTLSCEQNLNHDAMYWYRQDPGQGLRLIYYSQIVNDFQKGDIAEGYSVSREKKESFPLTVTSAQKNPTAFYLCASKDSGGGGNQPQHFGDGTRLSIL.

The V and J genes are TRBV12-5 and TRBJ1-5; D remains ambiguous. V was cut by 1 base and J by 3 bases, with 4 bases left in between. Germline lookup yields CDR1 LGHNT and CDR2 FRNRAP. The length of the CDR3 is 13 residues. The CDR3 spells CASGLETNQPQHF. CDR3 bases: TGTGCTAGTGGTTTGGAGACCAATCAGCCCCAGCATTTT.

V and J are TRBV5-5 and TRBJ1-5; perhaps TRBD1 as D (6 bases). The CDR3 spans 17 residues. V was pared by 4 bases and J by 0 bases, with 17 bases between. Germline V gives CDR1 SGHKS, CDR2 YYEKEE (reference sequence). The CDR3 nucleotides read TGTGCCAGCAGCCATCGAGGGGGGGATAATAGCAATCAGCCCCAGCATTTT. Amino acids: CASSHRGGDNSNQPQHF.

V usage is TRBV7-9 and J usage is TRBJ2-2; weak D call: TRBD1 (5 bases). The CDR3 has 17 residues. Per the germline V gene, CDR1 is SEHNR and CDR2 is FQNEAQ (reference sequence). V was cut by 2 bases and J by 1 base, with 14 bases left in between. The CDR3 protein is CASSLFRLDKNTGELFF. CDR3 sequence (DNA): TGTGCCAGCAGCTTATTCCGTCTGGACAAGAACACCGGGGAGCTGTTTTTT.

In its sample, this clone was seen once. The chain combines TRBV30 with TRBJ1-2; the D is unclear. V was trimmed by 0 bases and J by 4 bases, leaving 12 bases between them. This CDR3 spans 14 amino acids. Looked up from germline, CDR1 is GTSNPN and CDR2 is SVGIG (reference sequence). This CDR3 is CAWSVSRFIYGYTF. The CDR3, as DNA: TGTGCCTGGAGTGTATCGAGATTCATCTATGGCTACACCTTC.

CDR3 nucleotide sequence: TGTGCCATCAGTGATCGGGCGGGTAACTATGGCTACACCTTC. This codes for CAISDRAGNYGYTF. The rearrangement uses TRBV10-3 and TRBJ1-2; D unresolved. Between the trimmed V and J ends, which lost 3 bases and 1 base, there was a span of 9 bases. This CDR3 is built from 14 residues. The germline V gene has CDR1 ENHRY and CDR2 SYGVKD.

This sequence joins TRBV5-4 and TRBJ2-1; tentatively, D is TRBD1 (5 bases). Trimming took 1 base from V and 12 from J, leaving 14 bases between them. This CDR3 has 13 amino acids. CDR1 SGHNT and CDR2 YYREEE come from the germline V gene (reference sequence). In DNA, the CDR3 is TGTGCCAGCAGCTTGAATACTCAGGGTCCGCAGTTCTTC. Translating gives CASSLNTQGPQFF.

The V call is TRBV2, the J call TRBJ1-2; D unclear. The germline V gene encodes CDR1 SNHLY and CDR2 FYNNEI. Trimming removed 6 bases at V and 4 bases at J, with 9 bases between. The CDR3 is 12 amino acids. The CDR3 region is CASRGRIYGYTF. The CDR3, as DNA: TGTGCCAGCAGGGGCCGGATCTATGGCTACACCTTC.

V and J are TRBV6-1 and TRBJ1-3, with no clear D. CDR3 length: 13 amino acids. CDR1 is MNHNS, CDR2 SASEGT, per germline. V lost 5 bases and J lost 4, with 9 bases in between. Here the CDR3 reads CASSTRAGNTIYF. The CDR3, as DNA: TGTGCCAGCAGTACAAGGGCGGGAAACACCATATATTTT.

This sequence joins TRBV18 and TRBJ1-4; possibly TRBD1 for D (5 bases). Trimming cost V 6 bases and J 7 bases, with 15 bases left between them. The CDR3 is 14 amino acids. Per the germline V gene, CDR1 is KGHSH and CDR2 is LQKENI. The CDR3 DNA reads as TGTGCCAGCTCCCCGCCCGGGGGTAGTGAAAAACTGTTTTTT. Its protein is CASSPPGGSEKLFF.

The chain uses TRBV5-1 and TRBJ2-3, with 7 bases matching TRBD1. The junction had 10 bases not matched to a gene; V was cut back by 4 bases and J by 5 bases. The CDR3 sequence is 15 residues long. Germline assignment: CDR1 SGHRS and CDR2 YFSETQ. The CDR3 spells CASSGPLQGRDTQYF. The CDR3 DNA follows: TGCGCCAGCAGCGGACCATTACAGGGGAGAGATACGCAGTATTTT.

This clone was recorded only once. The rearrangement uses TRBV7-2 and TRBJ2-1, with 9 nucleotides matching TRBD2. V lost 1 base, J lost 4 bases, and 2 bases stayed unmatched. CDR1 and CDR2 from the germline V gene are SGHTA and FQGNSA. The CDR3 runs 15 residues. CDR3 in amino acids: CASSLGGGGYNEQFF. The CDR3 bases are TGTGCCAGCAGCTTAGGCGGGGGGGGTTACAATGAGCAGTTCTTC.

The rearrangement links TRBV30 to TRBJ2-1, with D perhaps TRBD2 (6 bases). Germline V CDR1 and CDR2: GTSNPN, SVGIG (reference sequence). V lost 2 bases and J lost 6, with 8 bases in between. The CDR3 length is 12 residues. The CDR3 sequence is CAWSLEGNEQFF. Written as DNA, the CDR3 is TGTGCCTGGAGTCTGGAGGGCAATGAGCAGTTCTTC.

This CDR3 is CASSRPQSGFYNEQFF. As DNA, the CDR3 is TGCGCCAGCAGTCGCCCACAGTCGGGATTCTACAATGAGCAGTTCTTC. The V and J genes are TRBV5-1 and TRBJ2-1; D perhaps matches TRBD2 (5 bases). Germline CDR1 is SGHRS and CDR2 is YFSETQ. The CDR3 has 16 residues. V was cut by 5 bases and J by 3 bases, with 18 bases left in between.

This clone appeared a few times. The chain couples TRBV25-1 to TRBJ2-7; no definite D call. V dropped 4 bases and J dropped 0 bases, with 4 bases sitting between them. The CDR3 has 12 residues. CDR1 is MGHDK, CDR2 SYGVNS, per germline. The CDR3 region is CASSGTSYEQYF. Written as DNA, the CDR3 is TGTGCCAGCAGTGGGACCTCCTACGAGCAGTACTTC.

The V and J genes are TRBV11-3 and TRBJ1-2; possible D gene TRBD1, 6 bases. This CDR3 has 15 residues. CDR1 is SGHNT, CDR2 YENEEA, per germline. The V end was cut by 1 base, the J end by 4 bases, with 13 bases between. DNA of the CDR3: TGTGCCAGCAGCTTAGCGACGACAGGCAGCTATGGCTACACCTTC. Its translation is CASSLATTGSYGYTF. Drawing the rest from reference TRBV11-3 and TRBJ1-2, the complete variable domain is EAGVVQSPRYKIIEKKQPVAFWCNPISGHNTLYWYLQNLGQGPELLIRYENEEAVDDSQLPKDRFSAERLKGVDSTLKIQPAELGDSAVYLCASSLATTGSYGYTFGSGTRLTVV.